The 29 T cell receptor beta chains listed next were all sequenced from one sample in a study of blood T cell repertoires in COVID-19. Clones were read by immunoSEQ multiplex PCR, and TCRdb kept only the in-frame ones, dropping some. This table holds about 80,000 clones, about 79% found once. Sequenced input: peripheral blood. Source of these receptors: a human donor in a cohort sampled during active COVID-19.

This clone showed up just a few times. CDR3 loop: CSSRNTEAFF. The CDR3 nucleotides are TGCAGCTCCAGGAACACTGAAGCTTTCTTT. This chain links TRBV20-1 with TRBJ1-1; D is undetermined. Germline V gene data show CDR1 as DFQATT and CDR2 as SNEGSKA (reference sequence). The CDR3 covers 10 residues.

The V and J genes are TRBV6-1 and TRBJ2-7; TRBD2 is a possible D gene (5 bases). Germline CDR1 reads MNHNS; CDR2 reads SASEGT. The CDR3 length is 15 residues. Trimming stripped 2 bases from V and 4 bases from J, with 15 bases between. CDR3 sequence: CASSESLGRGYEQYV. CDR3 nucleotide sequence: TGTGCCAGCAGTGAATCACTGGGCCGAGGGTACGAGCAGTACGTC.

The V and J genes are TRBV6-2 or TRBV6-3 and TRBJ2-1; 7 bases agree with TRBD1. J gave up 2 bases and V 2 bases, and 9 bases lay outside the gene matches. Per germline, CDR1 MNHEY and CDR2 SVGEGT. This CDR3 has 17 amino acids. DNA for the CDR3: TGTGCCAGCAGTTACCCCGAGAGGGACAGAACCTACAATGAGCAGTTCTTC. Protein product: CASSYPERDRTYNEQFF.

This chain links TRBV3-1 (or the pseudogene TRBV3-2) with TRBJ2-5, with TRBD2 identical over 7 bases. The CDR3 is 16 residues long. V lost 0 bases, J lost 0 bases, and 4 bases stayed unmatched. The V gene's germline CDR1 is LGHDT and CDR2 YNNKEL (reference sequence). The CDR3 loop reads CASSQEAGRYQETQYF. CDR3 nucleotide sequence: TGTGCCAGCAGCCAAGAAGCGGGGCGATACCAAGAGACCCAGTACTTC.

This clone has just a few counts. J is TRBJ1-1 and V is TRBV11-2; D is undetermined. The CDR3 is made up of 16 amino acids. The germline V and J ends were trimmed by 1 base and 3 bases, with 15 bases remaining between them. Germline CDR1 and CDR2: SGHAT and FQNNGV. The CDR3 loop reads CASSLVDVGEDTEAFF. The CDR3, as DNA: TGTGCCAGCAGCTTAGTGGATGTTGGGGAGGACACTGAAGCTTTCTTT. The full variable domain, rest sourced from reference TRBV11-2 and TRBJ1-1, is EAGVAQSPRYKIIEKRQSVAFWCNPISGHATLYWYQQILGQGPKLLIQFQNNGVVDDSQLPKDRFSAERLKGVDSTLKIQPAKLEDSAVYLCASSLVDVGEDTEAFFGQGTRLTVV.

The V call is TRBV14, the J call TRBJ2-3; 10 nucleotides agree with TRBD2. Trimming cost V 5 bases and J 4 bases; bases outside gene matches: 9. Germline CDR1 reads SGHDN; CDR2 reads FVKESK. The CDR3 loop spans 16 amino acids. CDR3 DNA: TGTGCCAGCAGCGATCGGACTAGCGGATTTGCAGATACGCAGTATTTT. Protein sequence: CASSDRTSGFADTQYF.

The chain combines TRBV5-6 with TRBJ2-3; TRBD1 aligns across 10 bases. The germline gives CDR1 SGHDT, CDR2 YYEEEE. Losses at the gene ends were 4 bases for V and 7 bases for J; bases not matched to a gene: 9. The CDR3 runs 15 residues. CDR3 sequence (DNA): TGTGCCAGCAGCGGCGGGACAGGGGTTAAGAATACGCAGTATTTT. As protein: CASSGGTGVKNTQYF.

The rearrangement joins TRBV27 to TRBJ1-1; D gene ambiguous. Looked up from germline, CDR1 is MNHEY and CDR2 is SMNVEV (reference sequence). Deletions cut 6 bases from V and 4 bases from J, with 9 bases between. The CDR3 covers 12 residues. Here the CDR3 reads CASSRRGTEAFF. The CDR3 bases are TGTGCCAGCAGCCGTCGGGGCACTGAAGCTTTCTTT.

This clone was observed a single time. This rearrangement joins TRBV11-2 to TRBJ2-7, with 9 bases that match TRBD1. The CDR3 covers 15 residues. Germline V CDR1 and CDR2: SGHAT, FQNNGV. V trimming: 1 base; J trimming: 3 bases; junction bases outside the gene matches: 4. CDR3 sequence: CASSLGTGEIYEQYV. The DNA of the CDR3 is TGTGCCAGCAGCTTAGGGACAGGGGAGATCTACGAGCAGTACGTC.

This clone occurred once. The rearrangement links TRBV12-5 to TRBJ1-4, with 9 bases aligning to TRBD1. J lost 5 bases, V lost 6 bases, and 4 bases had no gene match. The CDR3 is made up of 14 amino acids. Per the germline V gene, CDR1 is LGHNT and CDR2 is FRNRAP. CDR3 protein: CASGTGTGNEKLFF. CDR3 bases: TGTGCTAGTGGAACCGGGACAGGGAATGAAAAACTGTTTTTT.

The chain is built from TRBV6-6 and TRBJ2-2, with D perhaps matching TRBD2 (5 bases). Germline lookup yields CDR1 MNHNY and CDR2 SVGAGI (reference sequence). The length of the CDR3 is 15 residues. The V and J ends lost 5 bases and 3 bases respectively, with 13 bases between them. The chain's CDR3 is CASSPGAVHTGELFF. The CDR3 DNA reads TGTGCCAGCAGTCCTGGAGCGGTCCACACCGGGGAGCTGTTTTTT.

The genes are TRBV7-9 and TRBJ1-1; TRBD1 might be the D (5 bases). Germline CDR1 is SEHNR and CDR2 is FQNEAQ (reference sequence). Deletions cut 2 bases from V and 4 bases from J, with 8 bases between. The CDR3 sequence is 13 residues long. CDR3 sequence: CASSLRGGTEAFF. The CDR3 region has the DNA TGTGCCAGCAGCTTACGCGGGGGCACTGAAGCTTTCTTT.

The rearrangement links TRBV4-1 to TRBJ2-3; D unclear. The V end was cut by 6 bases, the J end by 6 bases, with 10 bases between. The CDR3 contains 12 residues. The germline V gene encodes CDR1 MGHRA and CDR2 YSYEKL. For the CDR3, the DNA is TGCGCCAGCAGTCACCTCCAGGATACGCAGTATTTT. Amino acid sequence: CASSHLQDTQYF.

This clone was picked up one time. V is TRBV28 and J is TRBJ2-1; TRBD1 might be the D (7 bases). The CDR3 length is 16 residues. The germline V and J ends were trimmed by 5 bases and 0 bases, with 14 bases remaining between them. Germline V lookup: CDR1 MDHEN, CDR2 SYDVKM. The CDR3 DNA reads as TGTGCCAGCAGTACCAGGGGGGAATTCTCCTACAATGAGCAGTTCTTC. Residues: CASSTRGEFSYNEQFF.

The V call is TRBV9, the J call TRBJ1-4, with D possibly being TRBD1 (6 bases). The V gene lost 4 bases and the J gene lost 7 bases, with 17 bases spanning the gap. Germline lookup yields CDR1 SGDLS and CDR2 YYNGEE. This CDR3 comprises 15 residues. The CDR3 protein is CASSTDGGAGEKLFF. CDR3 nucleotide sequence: TGTGCCAGCAGCACCGATGGGGGGGCAGGTGAAAAACTGTTTTTT. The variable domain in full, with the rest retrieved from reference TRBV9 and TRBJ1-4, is DSGVTQTPKHLITATGQRVTLRCSPRSGDLSVYWYQQSLDQGLQFLIQYYNGEERAKGNILERFSAQQFPDLHSELNLSSLELGDSALYFCASSTDGGAGEKLFFGSGTQLSVL.

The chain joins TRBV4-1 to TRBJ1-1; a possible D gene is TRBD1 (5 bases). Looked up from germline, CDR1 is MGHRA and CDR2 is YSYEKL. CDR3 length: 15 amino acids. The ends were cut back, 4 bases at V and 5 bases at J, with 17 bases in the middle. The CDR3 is CASSRLGWGSTEAFF. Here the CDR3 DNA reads TGCGCCAGCAGCCGTCTCGGATGGGGCTCGACTGAAGCTTTCTTT.

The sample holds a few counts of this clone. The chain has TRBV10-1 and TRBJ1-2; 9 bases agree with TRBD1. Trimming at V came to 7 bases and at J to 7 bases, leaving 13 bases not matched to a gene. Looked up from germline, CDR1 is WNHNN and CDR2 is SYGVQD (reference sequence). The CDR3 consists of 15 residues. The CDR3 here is CASTQGGQGGSGYTF. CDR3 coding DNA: TGCGCCAGCACCCAGGGGGGACAGGGAGGGTCTGGCTACACCTTC.

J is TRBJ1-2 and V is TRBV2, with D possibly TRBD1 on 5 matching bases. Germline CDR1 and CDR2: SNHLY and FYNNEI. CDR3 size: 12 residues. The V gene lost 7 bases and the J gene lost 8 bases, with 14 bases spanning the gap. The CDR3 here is CASIPQGGGYTF. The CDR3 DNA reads TGTGCCAGCATCCCGCAGGGTGGCGGCTACACCTTC.

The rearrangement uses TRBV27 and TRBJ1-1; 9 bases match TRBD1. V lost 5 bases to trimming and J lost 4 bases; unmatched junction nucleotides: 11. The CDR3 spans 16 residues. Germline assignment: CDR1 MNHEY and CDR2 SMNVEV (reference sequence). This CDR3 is CASSQNRGRSGTEAFF. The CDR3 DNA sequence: TGTGCCAGCAGTCAAAACAGGGGGCGTTCGGGCACTGAAGCTTTCTTT.

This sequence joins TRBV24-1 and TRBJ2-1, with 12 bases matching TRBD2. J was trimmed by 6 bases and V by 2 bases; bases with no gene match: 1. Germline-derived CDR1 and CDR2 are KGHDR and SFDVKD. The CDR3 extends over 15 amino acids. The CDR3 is CATSDWTSGTNEQFF. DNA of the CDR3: TGTGCCACCAGTGATTGGACTAGCGGGACCAATGAGCAGTTCTTC.

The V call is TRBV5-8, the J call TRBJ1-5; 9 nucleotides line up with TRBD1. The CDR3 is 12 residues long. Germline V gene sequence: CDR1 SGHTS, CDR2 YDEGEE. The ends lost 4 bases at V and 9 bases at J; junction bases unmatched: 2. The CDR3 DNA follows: TGTGCCAGCAGCGGACAGGGGTCGCCCCAGCATTTT. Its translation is CASSGQGSPQHF.

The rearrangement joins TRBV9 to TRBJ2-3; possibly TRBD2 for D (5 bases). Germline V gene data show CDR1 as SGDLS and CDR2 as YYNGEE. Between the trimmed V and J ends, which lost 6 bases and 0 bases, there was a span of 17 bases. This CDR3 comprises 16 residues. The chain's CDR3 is CASTGDLRLSTDTQYF. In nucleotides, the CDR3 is TGTGCCAGCACCGGGGATCTGAGACTTAGCACAGATACGCAGTATTTT. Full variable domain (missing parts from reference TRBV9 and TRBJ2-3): DSGVTQTPKHLITATGQRVTLRCSPRSGDLSVYWYQQSLDQGLQFLIQYYNGEERAKGNILERFSAQQFPDLHSELNLSSLELGDSALYFCASTGDLRLSTDTQYFGPGTRLTVL.

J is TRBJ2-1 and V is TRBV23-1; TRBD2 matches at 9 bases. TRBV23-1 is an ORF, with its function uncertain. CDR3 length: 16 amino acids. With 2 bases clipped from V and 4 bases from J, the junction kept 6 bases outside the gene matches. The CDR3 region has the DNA TGCGCCAGCAGTCAACGGCTAGCGGGGACTTACAATGAGCAGTTCTTC. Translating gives CASSQRLAGTYNEQFF.

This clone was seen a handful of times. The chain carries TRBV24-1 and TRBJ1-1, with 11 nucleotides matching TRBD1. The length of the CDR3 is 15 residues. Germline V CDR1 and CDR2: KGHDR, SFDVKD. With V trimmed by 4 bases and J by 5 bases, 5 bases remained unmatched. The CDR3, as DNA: TGTGCCACCAGTGACACCGGGACAGGGGGGACTGAAGCTTTCTTT. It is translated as CATSDTGTGGTEAFF.

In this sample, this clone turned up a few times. DNA for the CDR3: TGTGCCAGCAGCTCCACAGTAAATGAGCAGTTCTTC. It specifies CASSSTVNEQFF. The V gene is TRBV7-8, the J gene TRBJ2-1, with D hard to call. The CDR3 is made up of 12 amino acids. Germline-derived CDR1 and CDR2 are SGHVS and FQNEAQ. V lost 4 bases and J lost 7, with 8 bases in between. The full variable domain, in which reference TRBV7-8 and TRBJ2-1 provide the parts outside the CDR3, is GAGVSQSPRYKVAKRGQDVALRCDPISGHVSLFWYQQALGQGPEFLTYFQNEAQLDKSGLPSDRFFAERPEGSVSTLKIQRTQQEDSAVYLCASSSTVNEQFFGPGTRLTVL.

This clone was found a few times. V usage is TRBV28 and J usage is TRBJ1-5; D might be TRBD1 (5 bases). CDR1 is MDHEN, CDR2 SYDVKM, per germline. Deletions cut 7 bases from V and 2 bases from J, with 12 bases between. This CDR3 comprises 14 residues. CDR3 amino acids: CASTLLQGNQPQHF. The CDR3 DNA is TGTGCCAGCACCTTATTACAGGGCAATCAGCCCCAGCATTTT.

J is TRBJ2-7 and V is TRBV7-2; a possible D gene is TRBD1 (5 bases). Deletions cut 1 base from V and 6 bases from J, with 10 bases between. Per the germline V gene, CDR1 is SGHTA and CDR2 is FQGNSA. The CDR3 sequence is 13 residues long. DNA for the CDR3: TGTGCCAGCAGCTTAGGTGCTCAGGGCGAGCAGTACGTC. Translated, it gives CASSLGAQGEQYV.

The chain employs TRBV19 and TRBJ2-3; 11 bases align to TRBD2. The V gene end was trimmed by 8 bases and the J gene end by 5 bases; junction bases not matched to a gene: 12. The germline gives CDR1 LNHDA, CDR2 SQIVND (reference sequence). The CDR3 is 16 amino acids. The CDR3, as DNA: TGTGCCAGTGGAAGGTGGGCTAGCGGGGGGTTAGATACGCAGTATTTT. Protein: CASGRWASGGLDTQYF.

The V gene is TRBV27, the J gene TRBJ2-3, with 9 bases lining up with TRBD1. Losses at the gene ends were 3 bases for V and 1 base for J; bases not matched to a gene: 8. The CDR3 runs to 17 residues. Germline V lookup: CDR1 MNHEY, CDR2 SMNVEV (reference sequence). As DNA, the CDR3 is TGTGCCAGCAGTTTTTACCGGGACAGGGCTCGCACAGATACGCAGTATTTT. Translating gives CASSFYRDRARTDTQYF.